Listed below are T cell receptor beta chains from one sample, sequenced in a study of T cell repertoires in cytomegalovirus infection. These receptors' targets are unknown. MiXCR, run by TCRdb on the reads, gives a single entry per CDR3 protein. Of approximately 120,000 distinct CDR3 sequences in the sample, less than 30% were seen once. The sample was CD8+ T cells from cultured PBMCs, taken from culture after CMV antigen stimulation. These TCRs come from a human donor in good health (CMV status not recorded). Some clones in this sample may be carry-over from other donors' samples. CDR3s include the opening cysteine and the closing phenylalanine or tryptophan. Each record gives: V gene, clone size, J gene, D gene, CDR3 protein, CDR3 DNA. A D gene is named only where the DNA matches it firmly. Only part of the rows carry a size: once, few, many, or a class if the clone is expanded.

V gene: TRBV11-2; clone size: .; J gene: TRBJ2-3; D gene: .; CDR3 protein: CASSPARGQPSTDTQYF; CDR3 DNA: TGTGCCAGCAGCCCCGCGCGAGGACAACCCAGCACAGATACGCAGTATTTT
V gene: TRBV2; clone size: .; J gene: TRBJ1-1; D gene: TRBD1; CDR3 protein: CASSETNTGTGPRWAEAFF; CDR3 DNA: TGTGCCAGCAGTGAAACAAACACCGGGACAGGGCCCCGATGGGCTGAAGCTTTCTTT
V gene: TRBV12-3/TRBV12-4; clone size: .; J gene: TRBJ2-1; D gene: .; CDR3 protein: CASIKREEQFF; CDR3 DNA: TGTGCCAGCATAAAAAGGGAGGAGCAGTTCTTC
V gene: TRBV7-8; clone size: many; J gene: TRBJ2-1; D gene: .; CDR3 protein: CASSQYSRSYNEQFF; CDR3 DNA: TGTGCCAGCAGCCAGTACTCCCGCTCCTACAATGAGCAGTTCTTC
V gene: TRBV28; clone size: few; J gene: TRBJ2-1; D gene: .; CDR3 protein: CASSRSWNEQFF; CDR3 DNA: TGTGCCAGCAGCCGCAGTTGGAATGAGCAGTTCTTC
V gene: TRBV6-8; clone size: few; J gene: TRBJ1-2; D gene: .; CDR3 protein: CASSYNGANYGYTF; CDR3 DNA: TGTGCCAGCAGTTATAACGGAGCTAACTATGGCTACACCTTC
V gene: TRBV7-2; clone size: few; J gene: TRBJ2-3; D gene: .; CDR3 protein: CASSLRGKDTQYF; CDR3 DNA: TGTGCCAGCAGCTTACGGGGTAAAGATACGCAGTATTTT
V gene: TRBV19; clone size: few; J gene: TRBJ1-6; D gene: .; CDR3 protein: CASNLTTLDAQNGPLHF; CDR3 DNA: TGTGCCAGTAATCTTACTACATTAGATGCCCAAAATGGTCCCCTCCACTTT
V gene: TRBV27; clone size: .; J gene: TRBJ2-1; D gene: TRBD2; CDR3 protein: CASSLGGGGGATQFF; CDR3 DNA: TGTGCCAGCAGTCTAGGGGGGGGCGGGGGGGCGACACAGTTCTTC
V gene: TRBV7-8; clone size: many; J gene: TRBJ2-7; D gene: TRBD1; CDR3 protein: CASTPVVGQGYYEQYF; CDR3 DNA: TGTGCCAGCACCCCGGTGGTGGGACAGGGGTACTACGAGCAGTACTTC
V gene: TRBV7-9; clone size: .; J gene: TRBJ2-7; D gene: TRBD2; CDR3 protein: CASSPRGGPYEQYF; CDR3 DNA: TGTGCCAGCAGCCCGCGGGGGGGACCCTACGAGCAGTACTTC
V gene: TRBV11-2; clone size: few; J gene: TRBJ1-4; D gene: .; CDR3 protein: CASSLAGVGEKLFF; CDR3 DNA: TGTGCCAGCAGCTTAGCCGGTGTCGGTGAAAAACTGTTTTTT
V gene: TRBV29-1; clone size: .; J gene: TRBJ2-1; D gene: .; CDR3 protein: CSAEDSNGNEQFF; CDR3 DNA: TGCAGCGCCGAGGACTCGAATGGCAATGAGCAGTTCTTC
V gene: TRBV2; clone size: few; J gene: TRBJ1-5; D gene: .; CDR3 protein: CASSRGLRSRSHSNQPQHF; CDR3 DNA: TGTGCCAGCAGTAGGGGATTGCGGAGCAGAAGCCATAGCAATCAGCCCCAGCATTTT
V gene: TRBV6-1; clone size: few; J gene: TRBJ2-7; D gene: .; CDR3 protein: CASSEARGYYEQYF; CDR3 DNA: TGTGCCAGCAGTGAAGCCCGAGGCTACTACGAGCAGTACTTC
V gene: TRBV24-1; clone size: many; J gene: TRBJ1-2; D gene: TRBD1; CDR3 protein: CATSVGQGTGYTF; CDR3 DNA: TGTGCCACCAGTGTGGGACAGGGGACCGGCTACACCTTC
V gene: TRBV4-2; clone size: .; J gene: TRBJ2-2; D gene: .; CDR3 protein: CASSQESAGEASNTGELFF; CDR3 DNA: TGTGCCAGCAGCCAAGAGTCAGCGGGTGAGGCCTCGAACACCGGGGAGCTGTTTTTT
V gene: TRBV7-6; clone size: many; J gene: TRBJ2-4; D gene: TRBD1; CDR3 protein: CASSPGQGAYKNIQYF; CDR3 DNA: TGTGCCAGCAGCCCAGGACAGGGGGCCTACAAAAACATTCAGTACTTC
V gene: TRBV7-9; clone size: few; J gene: TRBJ2-7; D gene: TRBD2; CDR3 protein: CASSSSGGYEQYF; CDR3 DNA: TGTGCCAGCAGCTCTAGCGGGGGCTACGAGCAGTACTTC
V gene: TRBV7-8; clone size: .; J gene: TRBJ1-5; D gene: .; CDR3 protein: CASSNLEDVLWSNQPQHF; CDR3 DNA: TGTGCCAGCAGCAATTTGGAGGACGTCCTCTGGAGCAATCAGCCCCAGCATTTT
V gene: TRBV7-9; clone size: .; J gene: TRBJ1-2; D gene: .; CDR3 protein: CASSHSTGQFYYGYTF; CDR3 DNA: TGTGCCAGCAGCCATAGTACAGGTCAATTTTACTATGGCTACACCTTC
V gene: TRBV4-1; clone size: few; J gene: TRBJ2-1; D gene: .; CDR3 protein: CASSPFQYRSNSYNEQFF; CDR3 DNA: TGCGCCAGCAGCCCATTCCAGTATAGGTCCAACTCCTACAATGAGCAGTTCTTC
V gene: TRBV5-1; clone size: few; J gene: TRBJ1-1; D gene: TRBD1; CDR3 protein: CASSLAGTALNTEAFF; CDR3 DNA: TGCGCCAGCAGCTTGGCCGGGACAGCGCTTAACACTGAAGCTTTCTTT
V gene: TRBV7-9; clone size: few; J gene: TRBJ2-5; D gene: TRBD2; CDR3 protein: CASSRAGAKQETQYF; CDR3 DNA: TGTGCCAGCAGCAGAGCGGGGGCGAAACAAGAGACCCAGTACTTC
V gene: TRBV2; clone size: .; J gene: TRBJ2-3; D gene: .; CDR3 protein: CASPTGTSTDTQYF; CDR3 DNA: TGTGCCAGCCCTACAGGGACTAGCACAGATACGCAGTATTTT
V gene: TRBV5-4; clone size: .; J gene: TRBJ2-5; D gene: .; CDR3 protein: CASSWTLQGETQYF; CDR3 DNA: TGTGCCAGCAGCTGGACCTTGCAGGGGGAGACCCAGTACTTC
V gene: TRBV7-6; clone size: few; J gene: TRBJ2-1; D gene: .; CDR3 protein: CASSLDQGGEQFF; CDR3 DNA: TGTGCCAGCAGCTTAGATCAGGGAGGCGAGCAGTTCTTC
V gene: TRBV27; clone size: few; J gene: TRBJ2-5; D gene: .; CDR3 protein: CASSLKGGGKETQYF; CDR3 DNA: TGTGCCAGCAGTTTAAAGGGAGGGGGTAAAGAGACCCAGTACTTC
V gene: TRBV7-9; clone size: many; J gene: TRBJ1-2; D gene: .; CDR3 protein: CASSRQVHGYTF; CDR3 DNA: TGTGCCAGCAGTCGACAGGTTCATGGCTACACCTTC
V gene: TRBV19; clone size: .; J gene: TRBJ2-5; D gene: .; CDR3 protein: CASSIVGGQETQYF; CDR3 DNA: TGTGCCAGTAGTATCGTGGGGGGCCAAGAGACCCAGTACTTC
V gene: TRBV27; clone size: .; J gene: TRBJ2-3; D gene: .; CDR3 protein: CASSLYSADTQYF; CDR3 DNA: TGTGCCAGCAGTTTATATAGCGCAGATACGCAGTATTTT
V gene: TRBV10-3; clone size: .; J gene: TRBJ1-5; D gene: TRBD1; CDR3 protein: CAISETVTGGQPQHF; CDR3 DNA: TGTGCCATCAGTGAAACGGTGACAGGGGGTCAGCCCCAGCATTTT
V gene: TRBV4-1; clone size: .; J gene: TRBJ1-6; D gene: .; CDR3 protein: CASSPGGDSHNSPLHF; CDR3 DNA: TGCGCCAGCAGCCCAGGCGGGGACTCCCATAATTCACCCCTCCACTTT
V gene: TRBV13; clone size: many; J gene: TRBJ2-3; D gene: .; CDR3 protein: CASSPGLPSLDTQYF; CDR3 DNA: TGTGCCAGCAGCCCGGGACTGCCAAGTTTAGATACGCAGTATTTT
V gene: TRBV7-9; clone size: few; J gene: TRBJ1-1; D gene: .; CDR3 protein: CASSLVPWMPNTEAFF; CDR3 DNA: TGTGCCAGCAGCTTAGTGCCGTGGATGCCGAACACTGAAGCTTTCTTT
V gene: TRBV7-6; clone size: many; J gene: TRBJ2-3; D gene: TRBD2; CDR3 protein: CASSLVSASGHVTDTQYF; CDR3 DNA: TGTGCCAGCAGCTTAGTATCGGCTAGCGGACATGTCACAGATACGCAGTATTTT
V gene: TRBV19; clone size: .; J gene: TRBJ2-2; D gene: .; CDR3 protein: CASSMASSGELFF; CDR3 DNA: TGTGCCAGTAGTATGGCGTCTTCCGGGGAGCTGTTTTTT
V gene: TRBV20-1; clone size: few; J gene: TRBJ1-1; D gene: .; CDR3 protein: CSARDLIGTPEAFF; CDR3 DNA: TGCAGTGCTAGAGATTTAATTGGGACCCCTGAAGCTTTCTTT
V gene: TRBV7-9; clone size: few; J gene: TRBJ2-7; D gene: .; CDR3 protein: CASSPKAPRITYEQYF; CDR3 DNA: TGTGCCAGCAGCCCAAAAGCGCCGAGGATTACCTACGAGCAGTACTTC
V gene: TRBV5-6; clone size: once; J gene: TRBJ1-1; D gene: TRBD1; CDR3 protein: CASSLVNRGEPNTEALF; CDR3 DNA: TGTGCCAGCAGCTTGGTAAACAGGGGAGAACCCAACACTGAAGCTCTCTTT
V gene: TRBV5-1; clone size: .; J gene: TRBJ2-3; D gene: .; CDR3 protein: CASSWIGSPGDTQYF; CDR3 DNA: TGCGCCAGCAGCTGGATCGGTAGCCCCGGGGATACGCAGTATTTT
V gene: TRBV9; clone size: .; J gene: TRBJ2-1; D gene: .; CDR3 protein: CASDRGGSYNEQFF; CDR3 DNA: TGTGCCAGCGATAGGGGGGGGTCCTACAATGAGCAGTTCTTC
V gene: TRBV20-1; clone size: few; J gene: TRBJ2-7; D gene: TRBD2; CDR3 protein: CSARALQRGGYEQYF; CDR3 DNA: TGCAGTGCTAGAGCCCTCCAGCGGGGGGGTTACGAGCAGTACTTC
V gene: TRBV23-1; clone size: few; J gene: TRBJ1-2; D gene: TRBD1; CDR3 protein: CASSQTRTGFYGYTF; CDR3 DNA: TGCGCCAGCAGTCAAACACGGACAGGGTTTTATGGCTACACCTTC
V gene: TRBV4-1; clone size: few; J gene: TRBJ2-1; D gene: TRBD2; CDR3 protein: CASSRLAGEYGEQFF; CDR3 DNA: TGCGCCAGCAGTCGACTAGCGGGGGAGTATGGTGAGCAGTTCTTC
V gene: TRBV28; clone size: many; J gene: TRBJ2-7; D gene: .; CDR3 protein: CASSFLGYEQYF; CDR3 DNA: TGTGCCAGCAGTTTCTTGGGCTACGAGCAGTACTTC
V gene: TRBV5-4; clone size: .; J gene: TRBJ2-2; D gene: TRBD2; CDR3 protein: CASSFQRTSNTGELFF; CDR3 DNA: TGTGCCAGCAGCTTCCAGCGGACTAGCAACACCGGGGAGCTGTTTTTT
V gene: TRBV7-8; clone size: few; J gene: TRBJ1-1; D gene: .; CDR3 protein: CASTRLDGGLVGAFF; CDR3 DNA: TGTGCCAGCACCCGGCTGGATGGGGGGCTAGTGGGAGCTTTCTTT
V gene: TRBV12-3/TRBV12-4; clone size: once; J gene: TRBJ2-3; D gene: .; CDR3 protein: CASASPDTQYF; CDR3 DNA: TGTGCCAGCGCCTCCCCAGATACGCAGTATTTT
V gene: TRBV24-1; clone size: few; J gene: TRBJ1-3; D gene: .; CDR3 protein: CATSDWGRYSGNTIYF; CDR3 DNA: TGTGCCACCAGTGATTGGGGGCGTTATTCTGGAAACACCATATATTTT
V gene: TRBV9; clone size: .; J gene: TRBJ2-1; D gene: TRBD1; CDR3 protein: CASSVATGGLYNEQFF; CDR3 DNA: TGTGCCAGCAGCGTAGCTACAGGGGGCCTTTACAATGAGCAGTTCTTC
V gene: TRBV7-6; clone size: many; J gene: TRBJ2-3; D gene: .; CDR3 protein: CASSFGTSTDTQYF; CDR3 DNA: TGTGCCAGCAGCTTCGGGACTAGCACAGATACGCAGTATTTT